This is a list of T cell receptor beta chains from one sample in a study of STAT5B mutations in CD4+ large granular lymphocyte leukemia. Method: immunoSEQ multiplex PCR; TCRdb's copy keeps in-frame clones and lacks some. This sample has over 35,000 clones, with 85% found just once. Sequences were obtained from CD4+ T cells from blood buffy coats. These receptors originate from a human donor in good health. Both conserved end residues are part of each CDR3. The D gene is left open where the match is weak.

TRBV5-1	TRBJ2-7	TRBD1	CASSLGSGGSGEQYF	TGCGCCAGCAGCTTGGGGTCAGGGGGTTCGGGCGAGCAGTACTTC
TRBV5-1	TRBJ2-7	.	CASSQGVQSYEQYF	TGCGCCAGCAGCCAGGGAGTTCAGTCCTACGAGCAGTACTTC
TRBV7-6	TRBJ1-6	.	CASSAATGHPASSPLHF	TGTGCCAGCAGCGCTGCTACGGGACACCCAGCCAGTTCACCCCTCCACTTT
TRBV5-6	TRBJ2-1	TRBD2	CASSPGHSGGYNEQFF	TGTGCCAGCAGCCCCGGACACTCCGGGGGGTACAATGAGCAGTTCTTC
TRBV7-2	TRBJ2-5	.	CASSPAQETQYF	TGTGCCAGCAGCCCCGCCCAAGAGACCCAGTACTTC
TRBV5-6	TRBJ1-6	.	CASSPYQEWFSPLHF	TGTGCCAGCAGCCCCTATCAAGAGTGGTTTTCACCCCTCCACTTT
TRBV30	TRBJ1-1	.	CAWNLQGNTEAFF	TGTGCCTGGAACCTACAGGGGAACACTGAAGCTTTCTTT
TRBV28	TRBJ1-2	TRBD1	CASSLQGARYGYTF	TGTGCCAGCAGTCTACAGGGGGCACGATATGGCTACACCTTC
TRBV18	TRBJ1-1	.	CASSPADTNTEAFF	TGTGCCAGCTCACCCGCAGATACGAACACTGAAGCTTTCTTT
TRBV28	TRBJ1-1	.	CASRSDKTEAFF	TGTGCCAGCAGGTCCGATAAAACTGAAGCTTTCTTT
TRBV27	TRBJ1-2	TRBD1	CASSFRDRTLDGYTF	TGTGCCAGCAGTTTCCGGGACAGGACTTTGGATGGCTACACCTTC
TRBV5-1	TRBJ1-4	.	CASSLGGGNEKLFF	TGCGCCAGCAGCTTGGGCGGGGGTAATGAAAAACTGTTTTTT
TRBV10-3	TRBJ1-5	.	CAISGGGGNQPQHF	TGTGCCATCAGTGGAGGCGGGGGGAATCAGCCCCAGCATTTT
TRBV7-3	TRBJ2-5	.	CASSATGNQETQYF	TGTGCCAGCAGCGCCACGGGCAACCAAGAGACCCAGTACTTC
TRBV6-6	TRBJ2-7	.	CASSQGSQNEQYF	TGTGCCAGCAGCCAGGGTAGCCAGAACGAGCAGTACTTC
TRBV11-2	TRBJ1-4	.	CASSVGQVNEKLFF	TGTGCCAGCAGCGTGGGGCAGGTTAATGAAAAACTGTTTTTT
TRBV7-2	TRBJ2-7	.	CASSLGGTTYYEQYF	TGTGCCAGCAGCTTAGGTGGGACAACATACTACGAGCAGTACTTC